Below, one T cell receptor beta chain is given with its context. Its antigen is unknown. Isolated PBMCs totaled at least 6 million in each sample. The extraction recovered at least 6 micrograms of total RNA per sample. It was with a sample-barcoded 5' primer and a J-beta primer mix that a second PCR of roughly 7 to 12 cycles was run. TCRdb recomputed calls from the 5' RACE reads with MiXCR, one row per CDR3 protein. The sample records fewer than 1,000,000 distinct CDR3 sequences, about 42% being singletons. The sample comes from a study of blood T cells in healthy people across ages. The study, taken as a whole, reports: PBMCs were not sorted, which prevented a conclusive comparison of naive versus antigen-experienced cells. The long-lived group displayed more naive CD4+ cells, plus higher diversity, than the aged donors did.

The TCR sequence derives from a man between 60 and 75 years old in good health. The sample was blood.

The CDR3: CASSHGYPETQYF. The CDR3 region has the DNA TGTGCCAGCTCACATGGCTACCCAGAGACCCAGTACTTC. The rearrangement links TRBV18 to TRBJ2-5; no clear D gene. The V gene lost 4 bases and the J gene lost 4 bases, with 10 bases spanning the gap. The CDR3 extends over 13 amino acids. Germline V gene sequence: CDR1 KGHSH, CDR2 LQKENI.